This T cell receptor beta chain is drawn from a study of PD-L1 blockade in urothelial cancer. Study background: Reported median T cell count for blood samples was 130,000 to 150,000.

TCRdb's table, derived via immunoSEQ multiplex PCR, lists solely in-frame clones and lacks some. This sample carries about 120,000 clones, 80% to 90% of them seen once, and the ten largest clones take over 1.5%. V was pared by 3 bases and J by 5 bases, with 4 bases of the junction left unmatched. The length of the CDR3 is 13 residues. The germline V gene encodes CDR1 ENHRY and CDR2 SYGVKD. Time point noted: peripheral blood 6 weeks after treatment start. The starting material was PBMCs, obtained around atezolizumab (anti-PD-L1) treatment. The chain employs TRBV10-3 and TRBJ2-7; 7 nucleotides align to TRBD1. This clonotype was sampled from a man in his sixties with urothelial cancer. The CDR3 DNA reads TGTGCCATCAGTGACAAGGGACAGAACGAGCAGTACTTC. It yields the protein CAISDKGQNEQYF.